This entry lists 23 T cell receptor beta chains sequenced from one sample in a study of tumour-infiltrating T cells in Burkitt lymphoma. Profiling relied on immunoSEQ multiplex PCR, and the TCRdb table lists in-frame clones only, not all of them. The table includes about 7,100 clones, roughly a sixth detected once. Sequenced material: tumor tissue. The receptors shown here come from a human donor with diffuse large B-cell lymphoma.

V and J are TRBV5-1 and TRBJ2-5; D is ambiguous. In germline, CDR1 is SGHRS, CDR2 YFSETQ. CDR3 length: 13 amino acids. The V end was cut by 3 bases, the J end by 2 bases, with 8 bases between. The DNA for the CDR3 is TGCGCCAGCAGCTGGGTAATTCAAGAGACCCAGTACTTC. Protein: CASSWVIQETQYF.

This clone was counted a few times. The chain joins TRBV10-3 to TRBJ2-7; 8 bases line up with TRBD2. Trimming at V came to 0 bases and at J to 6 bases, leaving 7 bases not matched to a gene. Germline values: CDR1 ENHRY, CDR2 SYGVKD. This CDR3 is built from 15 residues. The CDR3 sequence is CAISESTAGAFEQYF. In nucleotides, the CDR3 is TGTGCCATCAGTGAGTCGACAGCGGGAGCATTCGAGCAGTACTTC.

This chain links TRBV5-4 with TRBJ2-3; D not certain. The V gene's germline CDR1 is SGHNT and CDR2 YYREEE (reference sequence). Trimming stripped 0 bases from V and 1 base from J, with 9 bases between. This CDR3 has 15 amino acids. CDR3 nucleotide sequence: TGTGCCAGCAGCTTGGCCTATGGCGGCACAGATACGCAGTATTTT. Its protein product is CASSLAYGGTDTQYF.

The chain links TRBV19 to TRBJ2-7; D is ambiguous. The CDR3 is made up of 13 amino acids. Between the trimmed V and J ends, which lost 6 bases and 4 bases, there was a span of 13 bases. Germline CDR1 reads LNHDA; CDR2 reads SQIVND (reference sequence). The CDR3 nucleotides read TGTGCCAGTAGCAAGGATGGGATTTACGAGCAGTACTTC. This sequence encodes CASSKDGIYEQYF.

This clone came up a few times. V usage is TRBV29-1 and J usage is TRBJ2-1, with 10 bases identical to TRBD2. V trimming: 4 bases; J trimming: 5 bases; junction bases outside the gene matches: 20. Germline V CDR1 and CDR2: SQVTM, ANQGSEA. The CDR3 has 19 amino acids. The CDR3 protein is CSVGGRRVAGGRGNNEQFF. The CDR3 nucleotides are TGCAGCGTTGGGGGGAGGAGGGTAGCGGGAGGCCGGGGAAACAATGAGCAGTTCTTC.

DNA of the CDR3: TGTGCCAGCAGCTTAAAAGTAAATTACGTCAGTCAAGAGACCCAGTACTTC. It encodes CASSLKVNYVSQETQYF. V usage is TRBV11-1 and J usage is TRBJ2-5; the D is unclear. The germline V gene encodes CDR1 SGHAT and CDR2 FQDESV (reference sequence). The V and J ends lost 2 bases and 2 bases respectively, with 18 bases between them. This CDR3 comprises 17 residues.

CDR3 loop: CASSLVQAGSQPQHF. CDR3 DNA: TGTGCCAGCAGCTTAGTACAGGCGGGCAGCCAGCCCCAGCATTTT. This chain uses TRBV7-2 with TRBJ1-5; D is perhaps TRBD1 (5 bases). V was clipped by 1 base and J by 7 bases, with 14 bases between them. Looked up from germline, CDR1 is SGHTA and CDR2 is FQGNSA. This CDR3 has 15 residues.

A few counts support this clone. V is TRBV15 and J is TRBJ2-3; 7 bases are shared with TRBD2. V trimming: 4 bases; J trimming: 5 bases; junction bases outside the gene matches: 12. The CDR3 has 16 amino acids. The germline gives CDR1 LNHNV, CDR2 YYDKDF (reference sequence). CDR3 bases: TGTGCCACCAGCATGCGACTAACGGGAGGAGGAGATACGCAGTATTTT. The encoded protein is CATSMRLTGGGDTQYF.

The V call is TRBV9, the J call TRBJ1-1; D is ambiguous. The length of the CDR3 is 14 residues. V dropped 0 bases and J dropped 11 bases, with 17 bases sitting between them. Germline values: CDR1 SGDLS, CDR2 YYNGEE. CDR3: CASSVDPGLSTAFF. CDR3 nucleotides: TGTGCCAGCAGCGTAGATCCGGGTTTGAGTACGGCTTTCTTT.

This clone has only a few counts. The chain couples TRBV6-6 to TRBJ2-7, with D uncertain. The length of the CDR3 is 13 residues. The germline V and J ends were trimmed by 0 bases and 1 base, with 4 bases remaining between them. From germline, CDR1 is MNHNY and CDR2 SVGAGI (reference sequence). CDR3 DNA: TGTGCCAGCAGTTACTCGACATCCTACGAGCAGTACTTC. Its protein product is CASSYSTSYEQYF.

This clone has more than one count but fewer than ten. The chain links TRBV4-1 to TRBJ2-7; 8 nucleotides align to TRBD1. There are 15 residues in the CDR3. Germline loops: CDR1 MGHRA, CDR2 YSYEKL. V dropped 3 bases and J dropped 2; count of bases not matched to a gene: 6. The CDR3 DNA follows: TGCGCCAGCAGCCACCAGGACAGGGCGACCTACGAGCAGTACTTC. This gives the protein CASSHQDRATYEQYF.

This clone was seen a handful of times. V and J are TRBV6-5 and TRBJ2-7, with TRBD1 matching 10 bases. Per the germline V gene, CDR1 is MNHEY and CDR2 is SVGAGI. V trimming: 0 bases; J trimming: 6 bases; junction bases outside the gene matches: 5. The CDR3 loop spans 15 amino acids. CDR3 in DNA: TGTGCCAGCAGTTACTCAGGGACAGGGGTTTTCGAGCAGTACTTC. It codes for CASSYSGTGVFEQYF.

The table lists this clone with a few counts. CDR3 sequence (DNA): TGTGCCAGCAGTGAATCTAGCCCAAGCCAAGAGACCCAGTACTTC. Translation gives CASSESSPSQETQYF. V usage is TRBV6-1 and J usage is TRBJ2-5; possibly TRBD2 for D (5 bases). The germline gives CDR1 MNHNS, CDR2 SASEGT. The V end lost 2 bases, the J end lost 1 base, and 11 bases lay between the germline ends. This CDR3 contains 15 residues.

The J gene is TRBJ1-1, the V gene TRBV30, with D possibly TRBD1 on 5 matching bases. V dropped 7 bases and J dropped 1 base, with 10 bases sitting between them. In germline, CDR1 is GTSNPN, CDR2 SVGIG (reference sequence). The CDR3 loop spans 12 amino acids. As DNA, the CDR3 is TGTGCCTCCACCCAGGGGAACACTGAAGCTTTCTTT. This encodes CASTQGNTEAFF. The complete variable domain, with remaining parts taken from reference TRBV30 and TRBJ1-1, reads SQTIHQWPATLVQPVGSPLSLECTVEGTSNPNLYWYRQAAGRGLQLLFYSVGIGQISSEVPQNLSASRPQDRQFILSSKKLLLSDSGFYLCASTQGNTEAFFGQGTRLTVV.

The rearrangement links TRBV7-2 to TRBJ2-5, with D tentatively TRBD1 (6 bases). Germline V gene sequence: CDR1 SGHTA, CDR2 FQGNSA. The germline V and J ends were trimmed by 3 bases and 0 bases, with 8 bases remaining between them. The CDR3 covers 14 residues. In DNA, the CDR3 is TGTGCCAGCAGCTTCCAGGGGTACCAAGAGACCCAGTACTTC. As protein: CASSFQGYQETQYF.

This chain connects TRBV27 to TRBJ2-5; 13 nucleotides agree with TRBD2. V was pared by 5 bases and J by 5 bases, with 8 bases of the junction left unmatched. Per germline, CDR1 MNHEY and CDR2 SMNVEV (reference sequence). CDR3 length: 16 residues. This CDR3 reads CASSPRTSGRGETQYF. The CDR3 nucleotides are TGTGCCAGCAGTCCCCGGACTAGCGGGAGAGGGGAGACCCAGTACTTC.

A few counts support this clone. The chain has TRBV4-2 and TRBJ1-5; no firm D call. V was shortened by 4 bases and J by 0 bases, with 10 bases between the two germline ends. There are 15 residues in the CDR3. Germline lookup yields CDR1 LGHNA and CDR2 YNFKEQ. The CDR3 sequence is CASSPTTNSNQPQHF. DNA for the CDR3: TGTGCCAGCAGCCCGACAACTAATAGCAATCAGCCCCAGCATTTT.

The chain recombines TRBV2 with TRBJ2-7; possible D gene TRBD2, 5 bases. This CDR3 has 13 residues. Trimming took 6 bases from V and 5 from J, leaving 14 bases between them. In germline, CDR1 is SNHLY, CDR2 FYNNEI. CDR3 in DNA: TGTGCCAGCAGCCCTCCGGGGATTGACGAGCAGTACTTC. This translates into CASSPPGIDEQYF. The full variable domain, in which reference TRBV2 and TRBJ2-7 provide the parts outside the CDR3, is EPEVTQTPSHQVTQMGQEVILRCVPISNHLYFYWYRQILGQKVEFLVSFYNNEISEKSEIFDDQFSVERPDGSNFTLKIRSTKLEDSAMYFCASSPPGIDEQYFGPGTRLTVT.

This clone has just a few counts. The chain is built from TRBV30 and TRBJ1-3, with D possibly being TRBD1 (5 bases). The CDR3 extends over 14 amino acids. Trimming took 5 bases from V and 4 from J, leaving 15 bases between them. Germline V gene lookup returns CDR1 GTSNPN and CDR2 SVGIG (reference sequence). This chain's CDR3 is CAWGDRGSGNTIYF. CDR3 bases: TGTGCCTGGGGCGATCGGGGGTCGGGAAACACCATATATTTT.

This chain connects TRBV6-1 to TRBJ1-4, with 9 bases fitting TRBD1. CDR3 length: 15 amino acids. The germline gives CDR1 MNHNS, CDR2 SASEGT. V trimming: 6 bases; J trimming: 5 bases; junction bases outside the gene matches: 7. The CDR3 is CASRDRQGGNEKLFF. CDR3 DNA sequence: TGTGCCAGCAGAGATCGACAGGGGGGGAATGAAAAACTGTTTTTT.

In DNA, the CDR3 is TGTGCCAGCAGCGTAGTCATGAACACCGGGGAGCTGTTTTTT. Protein sequence: CASSVVMNTGELFF. This rearrangement joins TRBV9 to TRBJ2-2, with no clear D. Deletions cut 0 bases from V and 1 base from J, with 4 bases between. The CDR3 consists of 14 residues. Looked up from germline, CDR1 is SGDLS and CDR2 is YYNGEE. Variable domain in full (rest from reference TRBV9 and TRBJ2-2): DSGVTQTPKHLITATGQRVTLRCSPRSGDLSVYWYQQSLDQGLQFLIQYYNGEERAKGNILERFSAQQFPDLHSELNLSSLELGDSALYFCASSVVMNTGELFFGEGSRLTVL.

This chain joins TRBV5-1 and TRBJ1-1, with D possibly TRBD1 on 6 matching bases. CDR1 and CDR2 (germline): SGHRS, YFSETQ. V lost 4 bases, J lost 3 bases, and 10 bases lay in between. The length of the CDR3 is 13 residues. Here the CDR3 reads CASSGGQDTEAFF. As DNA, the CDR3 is TGCGCCAGCAGCGGGGGACAAGACACTGAAGCTTTCTTT.

CDR3 DNA: TGTGCCAGCACCCCCGGACAGGGGCACACCGGGGAGCTGTTTTTT. Residues: CASTPGQGHTGELFF. The chain links TRBV6-6 to TRBJ2-2; TRBD1 aligns across 9 bases. This CDR3 has 15 amino acids. Germline CDR1 and CDR2: MNHNY and SVGAGI (reference sequence). Trimming took 7 bases from V and 3 from J; bases not matched to a gene: 6.